What follows is one TCR beta chain and its context. Its antigen is not identified. This sample is part of a study of T cell responses to AZD1222 COVID-19 vaccine. Using immunoSEQ multiplex PCR, the repertoire was profiled, and TCRdb retains in-frame clones only, with some absent. The sample has tens of thousands of clones; 80% are singletons. V shed 3 bases and J shed 8 bases, with 8 bases lying between them. CDR3 length: 12 amino acids. Per the germline V gene, CDR1 is LGHDT and CDR2 is YNNKEL (reference sequence). Study-wide results and caveats: Among the donors, most were white British and more were female, and clonal diversity was possibly underestimated. Regions left unmutated in variants are reportedly the target of nearly half of spike-specific TCRs. Elevations in Spike-specific TCR breadth and depth followed administration of two AZD1222 doses.

This sequence joins TRBV3-1 (or the pseudogene TRBV3-2) and TRBJ2-1, with D possibly TRBD2 on 5 matching bases. This TCR came from an adult who received the AZD1222 COVID-19 vaccine. This specimen was peripheral blood, taken 28 days after the second AZD1222 dose. CDR3 nucleotides: TGTGCCAGCAGCCATGACGGGGATGAGCAGTTCTTC. Translated: CASSHDGDEQFF.